The entry below describes one T cell receptor beta chain. The target antigen is unknown. This record comes from a study of cytomegalovirus exposure and HLA in healthy donors. The PCR employed 60 Vbeta primers together with 13 Jbeta primers. The assay was immunoSEQ multiplex PCR, and TCRdb's table has in-frame clones only and misses some. Of approximately 210,000 clones listed, around 83% are singletons. Unmatched junction bases numbered 13, after V lost 3 bases and J lost 3 bases. Germline CDR1 and CDR2: SEHNR and FQNEAQ (reference sequence). The CDR3 length is 19 residues. Study results and limitations: Data from an earlier analysis indicated that most TCR beta V segments were productive either about 90% or about 30% of the time.

The clonotype was recovered from a woman in her fifties or sixties in good health and CMV-seropositive. The chain joins TRBV7-9 to TRBJ2-1, with TRBD2 identical over 11 bases. The specimen sequenced was PBMCs. The CDR3 reads CASSLGLAGGQYIYNEQFF. Here the CDR3 DNA reads TGTGCCAGCAGCTTGGGGCTAGCGGGGGGCCAGTACATCTACAATGAGCAGTTCTTC. Full variable domain (missing parts from reference TRBV7-9 and TRBJ2-1): DTGVSQNPRHKITKRGQNVTFRCDPISEHNRLYWYRQTLGQGPEFLTYFQNEAQLEKSRLLSDRFSAERPKGSFSTLEIQRTEQGDSAMYLCASSLGLAGGQYIYNEQFFGPGTRLTVL.